These T cell receptor beta chains were read from a single sample in a study of blood T cell repertoires in COVID-19. Sequencing used immunoSEQ multiplex PCR; TCRdb keeps in-frame clones, though not all of them. The repertoire holds 400,000 to 450,000 clones, with about nine tenths as singletons. The material sequenced was peripheral blood. These TCRs come from a woman between 35 and 50 years old with COVID-19, enrolled during active disease. CDR3s include the opening cysteine and the closing phenylalanine or tryptophan. The D gene is left open where the match is weak. Clone size appears in some rows only: once, few, many, or a class for an expanded clone.

j_call	clone_size	v_call	d_call	cdr3_aa	cdr3_nt
TRBJ1-2	NA	TRBV7-9	TRBD1	CASRFGQGDGYTF	TGTGCCAGCAGATTCGGACAGGGTGATGGCTACACCTTC
TRBJ1-3	NA	TRBV6-1	NA	CASSESPGTGNTIYF	TGTGCCAGCAGTGAATCGCCCGGGACTGGAAACACCATATATTTT
TRBJ1-1	few	TRBV27	TRBD1	CASSYHGAGGEAFF	TGTGCCAGCAGTTACCACGGGGCAGGGGGTGAAGCTTTCTTT
TRBJ2-7	NA	TRBV4-3	NA	CASSQELGGEQYF	TGCGCCAGCAGCCAAGAGTTAGGGGGCGAGCAGTACTTC
TRBJ1-6	NA	TRBV7-2	NA	CASRRPSAGNHSPLHF	TGTGCCAGCAGGCGTCCCTCAGCAGGGAATCATTCACCCCTCCACTTT
TRBJ1-2	NA	TRBV9	NA	CASSVDAQWNYGYTF	TGTGCCAGCAGCGTAGATGCACAGTGGAACTATGGCTACACCTTC
TRBJ1-3	NA	TRBV3-1/TRBV3-2	NA	CASSVTVSGNTIYF	TGTGCCAGCAGCGTGACAGTCTCTGGAAACACCATATATTTT
TRBJ1-5	NA	TRBV6-4	NA	CASRATFGGNQPQHF	TGTGCCAGCAGGGCAACGTTTGGGGGGAATCAGCCCCAGCATTTT
TRBJ2-3	NA	TRBV30	NA	CAWREGSTDTQYF	TGTGCCTGGAGAGAGGGATCCACAGATACGCAGTATTTT
TRBJ1-5	NA	TRBV19	TRBD1	CASSGTGSEPQHF	TGTGCCAGTAGTGGGACAGGGTCGGAGCCCCAGCATTTT
TRBJ1-2	NA	TRBV27	NA	CASSPRTGYYGYTF	TGTGCCAGCAGTCCCCGGACGGGGTACTATGGCTACACCTTC
TRBJ1-2	NA	TRBV19	NA	CASSPRGYGYTF	TGTGCCAGTAGCCCCAGAGGCTATGGCTACACCTTC
TRBJ2-7	NA	TRBV4-3	NA	CASSPDLGYEQYF	TGCGCCAGCAGCCCGGACTTAGGCTACGAGCAGTACTTC
TRBJ2-7	NA	TRBV12-3/TRBV12-4	TRBD1	CASSRGQGYEQYF	TGTGCCAGCAGCAGAGGACAGGGCTACGAGCAGTACTTC
TRBJ1-4	NA	TRBV15	NA	CATSSPRDPNEKLFF	TGTGCCACCAGCAGTCCCCGGGATCCTAATGAAAAACTGTTTTTT
TRBJ1-5	once	TRBV30	TRBD1	CAWSYSGQGFNQPQHF	TGTGCCTGGAGTTATTCAGGACAGGGGTTCAATCAGCCCCAGCATTTT
TRBJ2-3	NA	TRBV7-3	TRBD2	CASSLLTSGDTQYF	TGTGCCAGCAGCTTATTAACTAGCGGGGATACGCAGTATTTT
TRBJ1-3	NA	TRBV6-5	NA	CASSYGQSSGNTIYF	TGTGCCAGCAGTTACGGGCAGAGCTCTGGAAACACCATATATTTT